This TCR beta chain was sequenced during a study of shared clonotypes between healthy human individuals. Across the study: Each donor contributed plates that comprised three CD4 naive, three CD4 memory, two CD8 naive and one CD8 memory. Study findings and constraints: Despite large depth, rarefaction showed incomplete sorted-subset sequencing.

Naive CD8 populations comprised CD45RO-negative cells positively selected for CCR7, excluding terminally differentiated effector memory CD45RA+ cells. Germline CDR1 is MNHEY and CDR2 is SMNVEV (reference sequence). Germline trimming cut 5 bases from V and 0 bases from J; bases unmatched to any gene: 6. The CDR3 sequence is 15 residues long. Each cell subset's genomic DNA was divided evenly among several immunoSEQ plates. The assay was immunoSEQ multiplex PCR, and TCRdb's table has in-frame clones only and misses some. Of roughly 2 million clones in the sample, about 95% are singletons; the top ten hold about 1.1%. About this clone itself: Its target is unknown.

Source material: naive CD8+ T cells sorted from blood. The chain uses TRBV27 and TRBJ1-1, with 7 bases fitting TRBD1. This receptor was identified in a man younger than 30 in good health. This CDR3 is CASSVAGTVNTEAFF. The CDR3 region has the DNA TGTGCCAGCAGTGTAGCCGGGACAGTGAACACTGAAGCTTTCTTT.